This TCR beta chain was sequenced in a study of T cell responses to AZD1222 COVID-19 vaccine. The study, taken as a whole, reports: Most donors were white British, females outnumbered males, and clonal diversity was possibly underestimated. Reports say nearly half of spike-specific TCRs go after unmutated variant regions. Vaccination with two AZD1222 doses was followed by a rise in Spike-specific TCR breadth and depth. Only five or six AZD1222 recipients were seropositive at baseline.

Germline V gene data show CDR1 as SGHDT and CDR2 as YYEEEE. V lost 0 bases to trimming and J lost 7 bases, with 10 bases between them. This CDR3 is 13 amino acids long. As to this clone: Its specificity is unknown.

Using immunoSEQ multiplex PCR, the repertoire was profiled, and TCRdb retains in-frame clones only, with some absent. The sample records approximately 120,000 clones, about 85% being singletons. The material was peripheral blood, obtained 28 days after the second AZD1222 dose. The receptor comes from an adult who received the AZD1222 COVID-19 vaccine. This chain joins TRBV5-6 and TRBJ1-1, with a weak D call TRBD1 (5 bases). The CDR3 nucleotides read TGTGCCAGCAGCTTGGCAGGGTCGGATGAAGCTTTCTTT. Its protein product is CASSLAGSDEAFF.